This note documents a single T cell receptor (beta chain) sequence. TCRdb's copy holds only in-frame clones and misses some; the assay was immunoSEQ multiplex PCR. The table includes about 400,000 clones, less than 90% detected once. Participants, about 18 to 90 years old, spanned 25 or so US areas. For recovered donors of Cohort 3, there were two negative PCRs, clearance, or symptom resolution. The sample originates from a study of blood T cell repertoires in COVID-19. Study in general: T cells, B-cell-depleted T cells, or PBMCs provided the cDNA or gDNA that served as material.

Germline-derived CDR1 and CDR2 are SGHTA and FQGTGA. V was clipped by 4 bases and J by 0 bases, with 10 bases between them. This CDR3 comprises 15 residues. This sequence joins TRBV7-3 and TRBJ2-1, with D uncertain. The TCR comes from a woman aged 25 to 45 who had recovered from COVID-19. Sequenced input: PBMCs or T cells enriched from blood (not recorded which). CDR3 sequence reads: CASSSRGSSYNEQFF. The CDR3 nucleotides are TGTGCCAGCAGCTCCAGAGGAAGCTCCTACAATGAGCAGTTCTTC. Variable domain in full (rest from reference TRBV7-3 and TRBJ2-1): GAGVSQTPSNKVTEKGKYVELRCDPISGHTALYWYRQSLGQGPEFLIYFQGTGAADDSGLPNDRFFAVRPEGSVSTLKIQRTERGDSAVYLCASSSRGSSYNEQFFGPGTRLTVL.